One and the same sample provided the 3 T cell receptor beta chains below, sequenced in a study of blood T cell repertoires in COVID-19. TCRdb's table, derived via immunoSEQ multiplex PCR, lists solely in-frame clones and lacks some. Of 250,000 to 300,000 clones listed, roughly 89% are singletons. Sequenced material: PBMCs or T cells enriched from blood (not recorded which). Receptors originate from a woman aged 60-75 years who had recovered from COVID-19.

V usage is TRBV5-1 and J usage is TRBJ1-1; no reliable D call. The V end was cut by 1 base, the J end by 3 bases, with 10 bases between. Germline CDR1 is SGHRS and CDR2 is YFSETQ. CDR3 size: 14 residues. The CDR3 nucleotides are TGCGCCAGCAGCTTGTGGGGAGCCGACACTGAAGCTTTCTTT. Amino acid sequence: CASSLWGADTEAFF.

The chain combines TRBV18 with TRBJ2-7; weak D call: TRBD2 (6 bases). The CDR3 consists of 17 residues. Trimming stripped 0 bases from V and 2 bases from J, with 17 bases between. From germline, CDR1 is KGHSH and CDR2 LQKENI. As DNA, the CDR3 is TGTGCCAGCTCACCACCGGTATTAGGAGGGCGTGCCTACGAGCAGTACTTC. Amino acids: CASSPPVLGGRAYEQYF.

For this clone: This sample also contains other DNA sequences that code for the same CDR3. The chain combines TRBV28 with TRBJ1-1, with D tentatively TRBD1 (5 bases). This CDR3 spans 14 amino acids. The V end was cut by 4 bases, the J end by 4 bases, with 13 bases between. Germline V gene sequence: CDR1 MDHEN, CDR2 SYDVKM. For the CDR3, the DNA is TGTGCCAGCAGTTCCGGGCAGGGATTCACTGAAGCTTTCTTT. Translating gives CASSSGQGFTEAFF. Based on the CDR3 plus reference TRBV28 and TRBJ1-1, the full variable domain is DVKVTQSSRYLVKRTGEKVFLECVQDMDHENMFWYRQDPGLGLRLIYFSYDVKMKEKGDIPEGYSVSREKKERFSLILESASTNQTSMYLCASSSGQGFTEAFFGQGTRLTVV.